These 7 T cell receptor beta chains were all obtained from the same sample, sequenced in a study of blood T cell repertoires in COVID-19. TCRdb's copy holds only in-frame clones and misses some; the assay was immunoSEQ multiplex PCR. The table lists 140,000 to 150,000 clones, approximately 84% of them singletons, with 4.8% in the top ten. The sample taken for sequencing was peripheral blood. These receptors came from a human donor in a cohort sampled during active COVID-19.

The chain combines TRBV18 with TRBJ1-5; 7 nucleotides agree with TRBD1. V shed 4 bases and J 9 bases; nucleotides not matched to a gene: 12. The CDR3 contains 15 residues. The V gene's germline CDR1 is KGHSH and CDR2 LQKENI. CDR3 sequence: CASSLASGPGGPQHF. For the CDR3, the DNA is TGTGCCAGCTCACTAGCCAGCGGCCCAGGGGGGCCCCAGCATTTT.

The chain joins TRBV27 to TRBJ1-4, with 8 bases identical to TRBD1. This CDR3 has 14 residues. V lost 5 bases to trimming and J lost 5 bases; unmatched junction nucleotides: 4. Germline-derived CDR1 and CDR2 are MNHEY and SMNVEV (reference sequence). The CDR3 protein is CASSVGQDNEKLFF. The CDR3 nucleotides are TGTGCCAGCAGTGTGGGACAGGACAATGAAAAACTGTTTTTT.

This clone was detected only a few times. Other DNA sequences from this sample encode an identical CDR3 as well. The chain is built from TRBV15 and TRBJ1-1; D perhaps matches TRBD1 (5 bases). The germline CDR1 and CDR2 sequences are LNHNV and YYDKDF (reference sequence). The V end was cut by 0 bases, the J end by 4 bases, with 9 bases between. The CDR3 has 14 amino acids. Written as DNA, the CDR3 is TGTGCCACCAGCAGAGATCCGGGGGTCACTGAAGCTTTCTTT. Translated, it gives CATSRDPGVTEAFF.

J is TRBJ1-4 and V is TRBV30; tentatively, D is TRBD1 (5 bases). CDR3 length: 16 residues. Germline V gene sequence: CDR1 GTSNPN, CDR2 SVGIG (reference sequence). Trimming left V 0 bases short and J 6 bases short, with 17 bases between. CDR3 nucleotides: TGTGCCTGGAGTGTAGAGGCTCGCAGGGATGATGAAAAACTGTTTTTT. This encodes CAWSVEARRDDEKLFF. The complete variable domain, with remaining parts taken from reference TRBV30 and TRBJ1-4, reads SQTIHQWPATLVQPVGSPLSLECTVEGTSNPNLYWYRQAAGRGLQLLFYSVGIGQISSEVPQNLSASRPQDRQFILSSKKLLLSDSGFYLCAWSVEARRDDEKLFFGSGTQLSVL.

The V gene is TRBV24-1, the J gene TRBJ2-5, with D unresolved. There are 14 residues in the CDR3. V lost 4 bases, J lost 3 bases, and 11 bases lay in between. Germline V gene sequence: CDR1 KGHDR, CDR2 SFDVKD. The CDR3 spells CATSDRVLKETQYF. In nucleotides, the CDR3 is TGTGCCACCAGTGACCGGGTCCTTAAAGAGACCCAGTACTTC.

V is TRBV4-2 and J is TRBJ2-6; weak D call: TRBD1 (6 bases). CDR1 is LGHNA, CDR2 YNFKEQ, per germline. Trimming stripped 4 bases from V and 0 bases from J, with 19 bases between. CDR3 length: 19 amino acids. CDR3 residues: CASSLKLAGAFSGANVLTF. CDR3 in DNA: TGTGCCAGCAGCCTGAAGCTGGCAGGGGCCTTCTCTGGGGCCAACGTCCTGACTTTC.

This clone was found a few times. The chain employs TRBV5-1 and TRBJ1-2; 7 positions agree with TRBD1. This CDR3 contains 14 residues. CDR1 and CDR2 from the germline V gene are SGHRS and YFSETQ. V shed 4 bases, J shed 6 bases, and the junction held 9 bases outside the gene matches. The CDR3 is CASSLGQEGDGYTF. The CDR3 DNA is TGCGCCAGCAGCCTAGGACAGGAGGGGGATGGCTACACCTTC.